This T cell receptor (beta chain) was sequenced in a study of shared clonotypes between healthy human individuals. Study-level background: Researchers assigned three CD4 naive, three CD4 memory, two CD8 naive and one CD8 memory plate to each donor.

About this clone: The antigen remains undetermined.

Profiled with immunoSEQ multiplex PCR; TCRdb holds only in-frame clones, not every one. The sample lists 2 million to 2.5 million clones, almost 96% occurring once. Researchers partitioned CD4+ cells into CD45RA+ naive and CD45RA-negative memory subsets. From germline, CDR1 is MGHRA and CDR2 YSYEKL. The CDR3 sequence is 15 residues long. The J segment lost 4 bases and the V segment lost 1 base, leaving 5 bases of the junction unmatched. Study-wide results and caveats: It was only blood that was sampled, and tissue repertoires likely differ. Clonotype sharing among donors was thought likely to change with sequencing depth.

This chain joins TRBV4-1 and TRBJ2-5; 8 nucleotides match TRBD2. The sequence was obtained from a man aged 18 to 35 in good health. The sample taken for sequencing was naive CD4+ T cells sorted from blood. As for subset: CD45RA+ positively selected. This chain's CDR3 is CASSQGAGGGETQYF. The CDR3 nucleotides are TGCGCCAGCAGCCAAGGCGCGGGAGGCGGAGAGACCCAGTACTTC.